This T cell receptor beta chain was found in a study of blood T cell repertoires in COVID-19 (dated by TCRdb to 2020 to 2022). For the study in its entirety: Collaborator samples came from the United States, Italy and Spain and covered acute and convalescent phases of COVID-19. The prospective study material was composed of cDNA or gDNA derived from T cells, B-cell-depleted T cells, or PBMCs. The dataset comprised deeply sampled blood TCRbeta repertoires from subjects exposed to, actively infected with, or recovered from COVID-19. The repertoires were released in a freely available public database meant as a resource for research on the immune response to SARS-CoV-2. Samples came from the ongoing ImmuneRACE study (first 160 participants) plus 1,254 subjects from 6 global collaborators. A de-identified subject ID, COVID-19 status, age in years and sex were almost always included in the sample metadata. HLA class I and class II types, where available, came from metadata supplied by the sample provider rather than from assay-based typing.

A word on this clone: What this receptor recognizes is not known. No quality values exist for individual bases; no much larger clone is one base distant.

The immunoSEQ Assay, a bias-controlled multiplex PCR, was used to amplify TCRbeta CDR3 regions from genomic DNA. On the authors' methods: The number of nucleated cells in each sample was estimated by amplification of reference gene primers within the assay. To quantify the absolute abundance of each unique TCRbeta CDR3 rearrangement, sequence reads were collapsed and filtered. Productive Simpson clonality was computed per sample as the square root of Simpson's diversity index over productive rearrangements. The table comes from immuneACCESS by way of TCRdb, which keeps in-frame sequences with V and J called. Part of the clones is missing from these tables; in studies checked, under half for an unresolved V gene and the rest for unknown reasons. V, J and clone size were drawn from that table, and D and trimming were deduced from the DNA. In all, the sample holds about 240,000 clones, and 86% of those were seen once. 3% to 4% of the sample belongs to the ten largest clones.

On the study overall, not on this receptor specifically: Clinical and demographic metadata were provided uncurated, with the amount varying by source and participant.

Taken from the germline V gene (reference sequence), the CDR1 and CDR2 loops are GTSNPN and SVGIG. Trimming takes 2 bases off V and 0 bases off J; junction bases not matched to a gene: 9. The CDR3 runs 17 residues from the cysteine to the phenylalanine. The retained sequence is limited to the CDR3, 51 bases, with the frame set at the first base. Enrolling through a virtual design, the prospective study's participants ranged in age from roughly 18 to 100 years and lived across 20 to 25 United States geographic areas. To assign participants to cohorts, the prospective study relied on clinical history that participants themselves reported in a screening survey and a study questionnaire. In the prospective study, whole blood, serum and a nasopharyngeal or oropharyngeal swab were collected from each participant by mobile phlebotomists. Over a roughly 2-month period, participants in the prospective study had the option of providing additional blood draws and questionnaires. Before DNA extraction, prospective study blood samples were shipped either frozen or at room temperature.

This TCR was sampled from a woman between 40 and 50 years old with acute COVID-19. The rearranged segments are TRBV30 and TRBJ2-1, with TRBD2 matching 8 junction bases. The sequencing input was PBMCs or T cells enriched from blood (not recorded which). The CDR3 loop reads CAWSLGLLAASYNEQFF. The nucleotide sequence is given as TGTGCCTGGAGTCTGGGGTTACTAGCGGCCTCCTACAATGAGCAGTTCTTC.